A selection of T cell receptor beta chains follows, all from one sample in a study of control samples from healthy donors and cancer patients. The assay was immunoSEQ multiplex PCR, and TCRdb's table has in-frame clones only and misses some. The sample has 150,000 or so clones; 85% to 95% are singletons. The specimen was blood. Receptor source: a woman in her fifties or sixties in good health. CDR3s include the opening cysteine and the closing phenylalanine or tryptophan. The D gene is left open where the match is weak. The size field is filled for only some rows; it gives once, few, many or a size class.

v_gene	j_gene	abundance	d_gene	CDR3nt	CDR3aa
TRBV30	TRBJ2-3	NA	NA	TGTGCCTGGAAGGAAGACAGCACTACGCAGTATTTT	CAWKEDSTTQYF
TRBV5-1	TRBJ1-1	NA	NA	TGCGCCAGCAGCTTTGACCAAGGTGCGAACACTGAAGCTTTCTTT	CASSFDQGANTEAFF
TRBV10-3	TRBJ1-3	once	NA	TGTGCCATCATGACGAACTCTGGAAACACCATATATTTT	CAIMTNSGNTIYF
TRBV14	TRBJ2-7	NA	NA	TGTGCCAGCAGCCGAGAAGGGATGACCTACGAGCAGTACTTC	CASSREGMTYEQYF
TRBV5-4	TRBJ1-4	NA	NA	TGTGCCAGCAGCTTGGGGGAAAAACTGTTTTTT	CASSLGEKLFF
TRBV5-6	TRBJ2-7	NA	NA	TGTGCCAGCAGCTTGGTCGGCAAGACCTACGAGCAGTACTTC	CASSLVGKTYEQYF
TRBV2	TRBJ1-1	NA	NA	TGTGCCAGCAGTGAAGGTCACAGTAAGAACACTGAAGCTTTCTTT	CASSEGHSKNTEAFF
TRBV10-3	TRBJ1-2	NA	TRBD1	TGTGCCACGGGACAGGGGGCGCGAGGATATGGCTACACCTTC	CATGQGARGYGYTF
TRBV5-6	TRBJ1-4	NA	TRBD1	TGTGCCAGCAGCCTGGACTCGACAGGGCTAAATGAAAAACTGTTTTTT	CASSLDSTGLNEKLFF
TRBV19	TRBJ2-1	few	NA	TGTGCCAGTAGTCCGCCCCGCGCCAGGGCAGGAAACAATGAGCAGTTCTTC	CASSPPRARAGNNEQFF
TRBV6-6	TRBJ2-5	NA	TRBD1	TGTGCCAGCAGAGCCGGGACAGAAATGGAGACCCAGTACTTC	CASRAGTEMETQYF
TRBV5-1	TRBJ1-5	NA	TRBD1	TGCGCCAGCAGCCTATCGGGACAGGGAGGCGGTCAGCCCCAGCATTTT	CASSLSGQGGGQPQHF
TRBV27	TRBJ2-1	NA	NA	TGTGCCAGCAGTTTAAACCCGACCTGGAGTGAGCAGTTCTTC	CASSLNPTWSEQFF
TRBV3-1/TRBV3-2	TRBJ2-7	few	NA	TGTGCCAGCAGCCAAGAACCCCGTTCCTACGAGCAGTACTTC	CASSQEPRSYEQYF
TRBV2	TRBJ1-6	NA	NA	TGTGCCAGCAGTGAGAGGCTCACCGGTTCACCCCTCCACTTT	CASSERLTGSPLHF
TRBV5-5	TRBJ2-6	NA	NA	TGTGCCAGCAGCCGAATGTCGGGACCAACAAGCTCTGGGGCCAACGTCCTGACTTTC	CASSRMSGPTSSGANVLTF
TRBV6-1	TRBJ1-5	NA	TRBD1	TGTGCCAGCAGTGACCGACAGGGGACGCCCCCCAATCAGCCCCAGCATTTT	CASSDRQGTPPNQPQHF
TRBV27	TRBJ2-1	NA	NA	TGTGCCAGCAGTTTTGCCATGTCCAATGAGCAGTTCTTC	CASSFAMSNEQFF
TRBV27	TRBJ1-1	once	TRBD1	TGTGCCAGCAGTGTGGCTACAGGGGTGGGGACTGAAGCTTTCTTT	CASSVATGVGTEAFF
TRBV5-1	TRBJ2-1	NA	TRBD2	TGCGCCAGCAGCTCGAGCGGGCTAGCGGGGGGCAATGAGCAGTTCTTC	CASSSSGLAGGNEQFF
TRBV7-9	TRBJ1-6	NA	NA	TGTGCCAGCAGCCGAGGTTATAATTCACCCCTCCACTTT	CASSRGYNSPLHF
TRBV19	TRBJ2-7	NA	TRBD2	TGTGCCAGTAGTACCCGGACTAGCGGGGGCTCCAGCTCCTACGAGCAGTACTTC	CASSTRTSGGSSSYEQYF
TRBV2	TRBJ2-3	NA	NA	TGTGCCAGCAGTGAGTTTTCCGCTTCAGATACGCAGTATTTT	CASSEFSASDTQYF
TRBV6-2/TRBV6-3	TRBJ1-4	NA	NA	TGTGCCAGCAGCTATCTCCTCAGGGCGGGTCGGGAAAAACTGTTTTTT	CASSYLLRAGREKLFF
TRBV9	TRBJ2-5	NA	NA	TGTGCCAGCAGCGTAACGGGGATGGAGACCCAGTACTTC	CASSVTGMETQYF
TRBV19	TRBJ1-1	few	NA	TGTGCCAGTATACCCTGGGAGGGCACTGAAGCTTTCTTT	CASIPWEGTEAFF
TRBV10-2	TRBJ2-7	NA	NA	TGCGCCAGCAGTGAGTCGGGGAAGTTCCCCCTCCCCGAGCAGTACTTC	CASSESGKFPLPEQYF
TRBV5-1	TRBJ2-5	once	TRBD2	TGCGCCAGCAGCCTCGTGGGAGCGGGGGCACAAGAGACCCAGTACTTC	CASSLVGAGAQETQYF
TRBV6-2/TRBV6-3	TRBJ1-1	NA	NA	TGTGCCAGCAGTTACGGGGGAAGCACTGAAGCTTTCTTT	CASSYGGSTEAFF
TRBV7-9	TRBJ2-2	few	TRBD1	TGTGCCAGCAGCGTTACAGGGGGTGTCACCGGGGAGCTGTTTTTT	CASSVTGGVTGELFF
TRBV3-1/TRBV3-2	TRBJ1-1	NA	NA	TGTGCCAGCAGCCCTGGACGGATGAACACTGAAGCTTTCTTT	CASSPGRMNTEAFF
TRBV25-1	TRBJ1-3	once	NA	TGTGCCTCACACACAGGAAACACCATATATTTT	CASHTGNTIYF
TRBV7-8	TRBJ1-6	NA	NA	TGTGCCAGCAGCTTAGGTGCAGCCGGGAGCTCCTATAATTCACCCCTCCACTTT	CASSLGAAGSSYNSPLHF
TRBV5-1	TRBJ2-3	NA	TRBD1	TGCGCCAGCAGCTTAGACAGGGCGGGCACAGATACGCAGTATTTT	CASSLDRAGTDTQYF
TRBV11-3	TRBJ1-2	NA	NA	TGTGCCAGCAGCTACACGGCAAAAAGGTCCCCCCTTAACTATGGCTACACCTTC	CASSYTAKRSPLNYGYTF
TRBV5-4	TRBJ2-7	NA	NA	TGTGCCAGCAGCTCACCACCGGGCCAAATGACCTACGAGCAGTACTTC	CASSSPPGQMTYEQYF
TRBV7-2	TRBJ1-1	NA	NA	TGTGCCAGCAGCTCGGGGGTTATGACTGAAGCTTTCTTT	CASSSGVMTEAFF
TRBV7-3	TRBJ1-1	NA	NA	TGTGCCAGCAGCTCCAACATGAACACTGAAGCTTTCTTT	CASSSNMNTEAFF
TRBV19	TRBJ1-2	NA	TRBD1	TGTGCCAGTAGGGGACAGAGTAACTATGGCTACACCTTC	CASRGQSNYGYTF
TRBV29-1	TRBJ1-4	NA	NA	TGCAGCGTGGAGGACACCCCAAGCGGGGAAAAACTGTTTTTT	CSVEDTPSGEKLFF
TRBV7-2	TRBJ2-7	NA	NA	TGTGCCAGCAGCTTAAATCAGGGGCCCTACGAGCAGTACTTC	CASSLNQGPYEQYF
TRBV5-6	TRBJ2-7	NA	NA	TGTGCCAGCAGCTTGACGAGGGCCATGGAGCAGTACTTC	CASSLTRAMEQYF
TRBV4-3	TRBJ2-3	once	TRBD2	TGCGCCAGCAGCCAGGGGCCCACTAGCGTAACAGATACGCAGTATTTT	CASSQGPTSVTDTQYF
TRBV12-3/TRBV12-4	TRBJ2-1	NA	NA	TGTGCCAGCAGAGGGTGGCGGAATGAGCAGTTCTTC	CASRGWRNEQFF
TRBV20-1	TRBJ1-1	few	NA	TGCAGTGCTAGTATCCAGGACGAAGCTTTCTTT	CSASIQDEAFF
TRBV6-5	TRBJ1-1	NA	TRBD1	TGTGCCAGCAGTCCCCAAACAGGGGGGGGCACTGAAGCTTTCTTT	CASSPQTGGGTEAFF
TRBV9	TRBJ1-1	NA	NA	TGTGCCAGCAGCGGAAGTAGGACTGAAGCTTTCTTT	CASSGSRTEAFF
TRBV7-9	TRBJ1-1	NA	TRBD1	TGTGCCAGCAGCAGTGGGACAGGGGGCGTCAAAAACACTGAAGCTTTCTTT	CASSSGTGGVKNTEAFF
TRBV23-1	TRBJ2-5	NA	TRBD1	TGCGCCAGCAGTCATCCGGACAGGCTACTTCAAGAGACCCAGTACTTC	CASSHPDRLLQETQYF
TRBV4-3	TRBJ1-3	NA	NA	TGCGCCAGCAGCCAAGACGTCGGCAGAGACTCTGGAAACACCATATATTTT	CASSQDVGRDSGNTIYF
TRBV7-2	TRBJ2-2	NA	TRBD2	TGTGCCAGCAGCCTCGGACTAGCTACCGACGGGGAGCTGTTTTTT	CASSLGLATDGELFF
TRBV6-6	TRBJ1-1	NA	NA	TGTGCCAGCAGTTATTACATGCGGGGGGCCACTGAAGCTTTCTTT	CASSYYMRGATEAFF
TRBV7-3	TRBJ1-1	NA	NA	TGTGCCAGCAGCCCGGGAAGTATGAACACTGAAGCTTTCTTT	CASSPGSMNTEAFF
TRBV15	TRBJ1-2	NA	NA	TGTGCCACCAGCCCACCGGAGGGGGGGAATCACTATGGCTACACCTTC	CATSPPEGGNHYGYTF